The 30 T cell receptor beta chains below all came from one sample that was sequenced in a study of blood T cell repertoires in COVID-19 (dated by TCRdb to about 2020). Library creation used the immunoSEQ multiplex PCR assay. This is the immuneACCESS table as TCRdb keeps it, with only in-frame sequences that have V and J called. A part of the clones is gone; compared with another copy, unresolved V genes explain less than half, and the rest is unexplained. The sample table shows some 150,000 clones, and 60% to 85% are seen once. The ten largest clones represent 4.5% of the sample. Sequencing input: peripheral blood. Receptors were obtained from a woman older than 75 with active or convalescent COVID-19.

The chain employs TRBV18 and TRBJ2-7, with D possibly TRBD1 on 6 matching bases. The CDR3 contains 14 residues. Germline V lookup: CDR1 KGHSH, CDR2 LQKENI. Trimming shortened V by 2 bases and J by 5 bases, and 13 bases separated the two germline ends. In DNA, the CDR3 is TGTGCCAGCTCACCAGTCCGGCAGGGGAACGAGCAGTACTTC. Protein: CASSPVRQGNEQYF.

This chain joins TRBV7-2 and TRBJ1-2; D uncertain. V gave up 6 bases and J gave up 3 bases, with 14 bases separating them. Per the germline V gene, CDR1 is SGHTA and CDR2 is FQGNSA. The CDR3 sequence is 14 residues long. The CDR3 coding sequence is TGTGCCAGCAGTCTTACAGTCCGATACTATGGCTACACCTTC. This sequence encodes CASSLTVRYYGYTF.

J is TRBJ1-5 and V is TRBV6-5; D gene uncertain. Germline V gives CDR1 MNHEY, CDR2 SVGAGI. V lost 7 bases and J lost 3, with 10 bases in between. This CDR3 spans 13 amino acids. The CDR3 loop reads CASTPGVNQPQHF. The CDR3 bases are TGTGCCAGCACTCCAGGTGTCAATCAGCCCCAGCATTTT.

This chain uses TRBV5-4 with TRBJ2-5; TRBD2 agrees at 9 bases. J was trimmed by 4 bases and V by 0 bases; bases with no gene match: 10. Looked up from germline, CDR1 is SGHNT and CDR2 is YYREEE (reference sequence). The CDR3 loop spans 17 amino acids. CDR3 DNA: TGTGCCAGCAGCTTGGCCGGGCGGGGGGGATCTGGAGAGACCCAGTACTTC. This gives the protein CASSLAGRGGSGETQYF.

The CDR3 DNA reads TGCGCCAGCAGCCCCGGGACAGGAACTAACTATGGCTACACCTTC. It yields the protein CASSPGTGTNYGYTF. The chain links TRBV4-3 to TRBJ1-2; 8 bases agree with TRBD1. V lost 4 bases and J lost 0; bases outside the gene matches: 4. This CDR3 comprises 15 residues. Germline CDR1 LGHNA, CDR2 YSLEER.

This chain uses TRBV2 with TRBJ2-1; 10 nucleotides line up with TRBD2. The CDR3 extends over 15 amino acids. Germline trimming cut 5 bases from V and 7 bases from J; bases unmatched to any gene: 8. In germline, CDR1 is SNHLY, CDR2 FYNNEI. The CDR3 nucleotides read TGTGCCAGCAGTTCCCTGGCTAGCGGGGGAAATGAGCAGTTCTTC. This codes for CASSSLASGGNEQFF.

The V and J genes are TRBV7-9 and TRBJ2-1, with 7 bases fitting TRBD1. V gave up 7 bases and J gave up 5 bases; unmatched junction bases: 8. The CDR3 totals 14 residues. The germline CDR1 and CDR2 sequences are SEHNR and FQNEAQ (reference sequence). The DNA of the CDR3 is TGTGCCAGCAAACCTCGGACAGGTGACAATGAGCAGTTCTTC. Residues: CASKPRTGDNEQFF.

The chain recombines TRBV18 with TRBJ1-3, with 7 nucleotides matching TRBD1. This CDR3 is 16 amino acids long. Germline CDR1 is KGHSH and CDR2 is LQKENI. Trimming at V came to 5 bases and at J to 0 bases, leaving 7 bases not matched to a gene. In nucleotides, the CDR3 is TGTGCCAGCTCATTCGCCGGGACAGCCTCTGGAAACACCATATATTTT. This sequence encodes CASSFAGTASGNTIYF.

V usage is TRBV28 and J usage is TRBJ1-2; D remains unclear. The germline V and J ends were trimmed by 8 bases and 6 bases, with 7 bases remaining between them. CDR1 is MDHEN and CDR2 is SYDVKM in the germline V gene. The CDR3 is 10 amino acids. CDR3 coding DNA: TGTGCCAGCGGCCCCGATGGCTACACCTTC. Its translation: CASGPDGYTF.

This clone appeared once. V usage is TRBV6-2 or TRBV6-3 and J usage is TRBJ2-4; a possible D gene is TRBD2 (6 bases). V gave up 5 bases and J gave up 3 bases, with 23 bases separating them. The CDR3 length is 18 residues. CDR1 MNHEY and CDR2 SVGEGT come from the germline V gene. The CDR3 coding sequence is TGTGCCAGCAGTAACACGAGGACTACCCATAGTGACAAAAACATTCAGTACTTC. Its translation is CASSNTRTTHSDKNIQYF.

On this clone itself: Additional DNA sequences in this sample encode the identical CDR3. The V gene is TRBV19, the J gene TRBJ1-5; 9 nucleotides agree with TRBD1. This CDR3 is 14 amino acids long. The germline gives CDR1 LNHDA, CDR2 SQIVND (reference sequence). V was clipped by 4 bases and J by 7 bases; unmatched bases: 5. The CDR3 region is CASSTGTGNQPQHF. The CDR3 DNA is TGTGCCAGTAGTACCGGGACAGGGAACCAGCCCCAGCATTTT. Full variable domain (outside the CDR3, taken from reference TRBV19 and TRBJ1-5): DGGITQSPKYLFRKEGQNVTLSCEQNLNHDAMYWYRQDPGQGLRLIYYSQIVNDFQKGDIAEGYSVSREKKESFPLTVTSAQKNPTAFYLCASSTGTGNQPQHFGDGTRLSIL.

The chain is built from TRBV12-3 or TRBV12-4 and TRBJ1-5, with 7 bases matching TRBD1. V trimming: 2 bases; J trimming: 6 bases; junction bases outside the gene matches: 1. This CDR3 has 13 amino acids. The CDR3 DNA sequence: TGTGCCAGCAGTTTATCAGGGGGTCAGCCCCAGCATTTT. This encodes CASSLSGGQPQHF.

This clone was seen more than once but under ten times. One end of the junction varies from germline; a read error may be responsible. V usage is TRBV7-7 and J usage is TRBJ2-5; 11 bases are shared with TRBD2. Germline CDR1 and CDR2: SSHAT and FNYEAQ (reference sequence). CDR3 length equals 15 residues. The chain's CDR3 is CASSLAGGPGETQYF. In DNA form, the CDR3 reads TGTGCTAGCAGCTTAGCGGGGGGGCCGGGAGAGACCCAGTACTTC.

The genes are TRBV6-1 and TRBJ2-2, with 14 bases aligning to TRBD2. Germline V gene lookup returns CDR1 MNHNS and CDR2 SASEGT. With 4 bases clipped from V and 5 bases from J, the junction kept 3 bases outside the gene matches. The CDR3 sequence is 16 residues long. The CDR3 here is CASSGLAGGQTGELFF. Here the CDR3 DNA reads TGTGCCAGCAGTGGACTAGCGGGGGGGCAAACCGGGGAGCTGTTTTTT.

V usage is TRBV3-1 (or the pseudogene TRBV3-2) and J usage is TRBJ1-3, with 8 bases lining up with TRBD1. Per germline, CDR1 LGHDT and CDR2 YNNKEL (reference sequence). The CDR3 contains 17 residues. J was trimmed by 4 bases and V by 3 bases; bases with no gene match: 11. The CDR3 DNA reads TGTGCCAGCAGCCAGCCGACAGGGGCCTCGGGGGGAAACACCATATATTTT. This translates into CASSQPTGASGGNTIYF.

The table lists this clone with a count of one. The V and J genes are TRBV9 and TRBJ2-5; the match to TRBD2 covers 7 bases. This CDR3 contains 15 residues. Looked up from germline, CDR1 is SGDLS and CDR2 is YYNGEE. V shed 3 bases, J shed 4 bases, and the junction held 9 bases outside the gene matches. The CDR3 region has the DNA TGTGCCAGCAGCGCCGGGACTACACCGGGAGAGACCCAGTACTTC. Protein sequence: CASSAGTTPGETQYF.

The chain employs TRBV5-1 and TRBJ2-7, with 8 positions matching TRBD2. V dropped 4 bases and J dropped 2; count of bases not matched to a gene: 8. The CDR3 has 15 amino acids. The germline V gene has CDR1 SGHRS and CDR2 YFSETQ. The CDR3 reads CASSPGGTRAYEQYF. Written as DNA, the CDR3 is TGCGCCAGCAGCCCGGGGGGGACGCGAGCCTACGAGCAGTACTTC.

This clone has a single count. The genes are TRBV19 and TRBJ1-2; the D is unclear. Germline V gene sequence: CDR1 LNHDA, CDR2 SQIVND (reference sequence). There are 13 residues in the CDR3. V was pared by 5 bases and J by 2 bases, with 9 bases between. Written as DNA, the CDR3 is TGTGCCAGTAGTTTGCTAGGAAACTATGGCTACACCTTC. Its translation is CASSLLGNYGYTF.

The chain employs TRBV27 and TRBJ2-1, with D possibly TRBD1 on 5 matching bases. The CDR3 contains 13 residues. The germline CDR1 and CDR2 sequences are MNHEY and SMNVEV (reference sequence). V was shortened by 0 bases and J by 7 bases, with 7 bases between the two germline ends. CDR3 residues: CASSLSGVNEQFF. In DNA, the CDR3 is TGTGCCAGCAGTTTATCAGGGGTGAATGAGCAGTTCTTC.

This chain uses TRBV7-2 with TRBJ1-6, with D perhaps TRBD1 (5 bases). The length of the CDR3 is 13 residues. V was pared by 4 bases and J by 13 bases, with 14 bases between. The germline CDR1 and CDR2 sequences are SGHTA and FQGNSA. The DNA for the CDR3 is TGTGCCAGCAGCTCCCCGGGGGGAGGGCCCCTCCACTTT. Translating gives CASSSPGGGPLHF.

The V gene is TRBV19, the J gene TRBJ2-2; weak D call: TRBD1 (6 bases). CDR1 LNHDA and CDR2 SQIVND come from the germline V gene (reference sequence). There are 16 residues in the CDR3. Trimming removed 1 base from V and 5 bases from J, with 14 bases in between. CDR3 protein: CASSIAPTGGTGELFF. The CDR3 bases are TGTGCCAGTAGTATAGCACCGACAGGCGGAACCGGGGAGCTGTTTTTT.

This clone appeared a single time. This chain links TRBV7-3 with TRBJ2-1; TRBD2 aligns across 14 bases. The CDR3 contains 18 residues. V lost 5 bases, J lost 8 bases, and 14 bases stayed unmatched. Germline lookup yields CDR1 SGHTA and CDR2 FQGTGA. CDR3 residues: CASSPRDRLAGGQDEQFF. The DNA of the CDR3 is TGTGCCAGCAGCCCCCGAGACAGACTAGCGGGGGGGCAGGATGAGCAGTTCTTC.

J is TRBJ2-3 and V is TRBV5-6, with 7 bases lining up with TRBD1. The CDR3 consists of 15 residues. Germline V gives CDR1 SGHDT, CDR2 YYEEEE. V lost 3 bases and J lost 1; bases outside the gene matches: 5. CDR3 in amino acids: CASSWGQPGTDTQYF. Here the CDR3 DNA reads TGTGCCAGCAGCTGGGGACAGCCAGGCACAGATACGCAGTATTTT. Full variable domain (missing parts from reference TRBV5-6 and TRBJ2-3): DAGVTQSPTHLIKTRGQQVTLRCSPKSGHDTVSWYQQALGQGPQFIFQYYEEEERQRGNFPDRFSGHQFPNYSSELNVNALLLGDSALYLCASSWGQPGTDTQYFGPGTRLTVL.

The gene calls are TRBV4-1 and TRBJ2-3; the D gene is possibly TRBD2 (7 bases). This CDR3 has 17 amino acids. Germline V gene sequence: CDR1 MGHRA, CDR2 YSYEKL. V was shortened by 1 base and J by 3 bases, with 17 bases between the two germline ends. CDR3 sequence (DNA): TGCGCCAGCAGCCAAGTCGACCGGGGGGCCTGGACAGATACGCAGTATTTT. Amino acid sequence: CASSQVDRGAWTDTQYF.

The chain couples TRBV28 to TRBJ2-7; 10 positions agree with TRBD1. The CDR3 consists of 15 residues. Germline V lookup: CDR1 MDHEN, CDR2 SYDVKM. V dropped 6 bases and J dropped 2; count of bases not matched to a gene: 7. CDR3 amino acids: CASSRGQGRTYEQYF. CDR3 nucleotide sequence: TGTGCCAGCAGCCGGGGACAGGGGAGAACCTACGAGCAGTACTTC.

The V gene is TRBV11-2, the J gene TRBJ2-2; D remains ambiguous. Trimming took off 0 bases at V and 1 base at J, with 9 bases between the two ends. The V gene's germline CDR1 is SGHAT and CDR2 FQNNGV. The CDR3 totals 16 residues. The CDR3 loop reads CASSLEFPGNTGELFF. CDR3 DNA sequence: TGTGCCAGCAGCTTAGAATTCCCAGGGAACACCGGGGAGCTGTTTTTT.

This chain connects TRBV6-2 or TRBV6-3 to TRBJ1-1, with TRBD1 as a possible D gene (6 bases). Germline-derived CDR1 and CDR2 are MNHEY and SVGEGT. This CDR3 spans 15 amino acids. V was clipped by 5 bases and J by 6 bases, with 19 bases between them. As DNA, the CDR3 is TGTGCCAGCAGTCAATGGACAGTGGGGCAGGCTGAAGCTTTCTTT. This sequence encodes CASSQWTVGQAEAFF.

The rearrangement uses TRBV20-1 and TRBJ1-1, with D possibly matching TRBD1 (5 bases). Germline CDR1 and CDR2: DFQATT and SNEGSKA (reference sequence). CDR3 length equals 11 residues. The V end lost 0 bases, the J end lost 6 bases, and 5 bases lay between the germline ends. The DNA for the CDR3 is TGCAGTGCTAGAGAGGGGCCTGAAGCTTTCTTT. It encodes CSAREGPEAFF.

The chain links TRBV11-2 to TRBJ1-5, with TRBD1 identical over 7 bases. Germline CDR1 is SGHAT and CDR2 is FQNNGV. The CDR3 loop spans 18 amino acids. Trimming at V came to 0 bases and at J to 2 bases, leaving 10 bases not matched to a gene. CDR3 in DNA: TGTGCCAGCAGCTTAGATGGGGCAGGGGGTGAGGGCAATCAGCCCCAGCATTTT. Protein product: CASSLDGAGGEGNQPQHF.

V usage is TRBV6-1 and J usage is TRBJ1-1; weak D call: TRBD1 (5 bases). The CDR3 runs 13 residues. Between the trimmed V and J ends, which lost 5 bases and 1 base, there was a span of 8 bases. From germline, CDR1 is MNHNS and CDR2 SASEGT. Here the CDR3 reads CASSTDKNTEAFF. CDR3 coding DNA: TGTGCCAGCAGTACGGACAAGAACACTGAAGCTTTCTTT.